This T cell receptor beta chain comes out of a study of blood T cell repertoires in COVID-19. Study overall: Sample material is recorded as cDNA or gDNA derived from T cells, B-cell-depleted T cells, or PBMCs.

The V segment lost 8 bases and the J segment 7 bases; nucleotides outside the gene matches: 8. CDR3 length: 13 residues. The germline V gene has CDR1 MNHEY and CDR2 SMNVEV (reference sequence). Sequencing was performed with immunoSEQ multiplex PCR; in TCRdb, only in-frame clones are kept and a portion is missing. Here the sample spans 150,000 to 200,000 clones, 88% being singletons. V gene TRBV27 combines with J gene TRBJ2-5, with 9 bases matching TRBD2. The receptor's source is a woman aged 18-30 years who had recovered from COVID-19. The sequenced sample consisted of PBMCs or T cells enriched from blood (not recorded which). CDR3 in amino acids: CASATSGPRTQYF. The CDR3 bases are TGTGCCAGCGCGACTAGCGGCCCTCGGACCCAGTACTTC.